The 32 T cell receptor beta chains below all came from one sample that was sequenced in a study of early T cells in non-severe SARS-CoV-2 infection (dated by TCRdb to 2020 to 2022). Libraries were constructed by 5' RACE. Sequencing was performed on a NextSeq 500. Through fastp at Q25 and MiXCR, TCRdb rebuilt clones from the public reads, retaining in-frame beta chains. CDR3 protein sequences are deduplicated, and each keeps its most common genes and DNA. Here the sample has fewer than 130,000 distinct CDR3 sequences; approximately 12% occur a single time. The biggest ten clones account for approximately 4% of the sample. Sequenced material: whole blood, taken at baseline. These receptors all stem from an adult who was a healthcare worker with PCR-confirmed SARS-CoV-2 infection or an uninfected control (not recorded which).

The J gene is TRBJ2-3, the V gene TRBV7-3; tentative D call: TRBD2 (6 bases). The CDR3 has 15 residues. V lost 5 bases to trimming and J lost 0 bases, with 12 bases between them. CDR1 and CDR2 from the germline V gene are SGHTA and FQGTGA. DNA for the CDR3: TGTGCCAGCAGCCCACTAGCTTCTAGCACAGATACGCAGTATTTT. It encodes CASSPLASSTDTQYF. Variable domain in full (rest from reference TRBV7-3 and TRBJ2-3): GAGVSQTPSNKVTEKGKYVELRCDPISGHTALYWYRQSLGQGPEFLIYFQGTGAADDSGLPNDRFFAVRPEGSVSTLKIQRTERGDSAVYLCASSPLASSTDTQYFGPGTRLTVL.

Many counts were recorded for this clonotype. V usage is TRBV11-3 and J usage is TRBJ2-5, with no clear D. The CDR3 loop spans 13 amino acids. Deletions cut 1 base from V and 5 bases from J, with 8 bases between. In germline, CDR1 is SGHNT, CDR2 YENEEA. This CDR3 reads CASSLGGMETQYF. DNA of the CDR3: TGTGCCAGCAGCTTAGGGGGTATGGAGACCCAGTACTTC.

This clonotype was seen repeatedly, ten times or more. This sequence joins TRBV6-6 and TRBJ2-7; possibly TRBD1 for D (5 bases). CDR3 length: 11 amino acids. The V end lost 6 bases, the J end lost 6 bases, and 9 bases lay between the germline ends. Germline V gene lookup returns CDR1 MNHNY and CDR2 SVGAGI (reference sequence). CDR3 in amino acids: CASSTRAEQYF. The CDR3 DNA sequence: TGTGCCAGCAGCACCAGGGCCGAGCAGTACTTC.

This clonotype appeared many times. The chain joins TRBV24-1 to TRBJ1-1, with D tentatively TRBD1 (6 bases). V lost 4 bases and J 8 bases, leaving 10 bases between the germline ends. The CDR3 consists of 12 residues. Germline V gene lookup returns CDR1 KGHDR and CDR2 SFDVKD. The CDR3 DNA sequence: TGTGCCACCAGTGAACGGAGGGGGGAAGCTTTCTTT. Amino acids: CATSERRGEAFF.

This clonotype was observed a handful of times. The rearrangement joins TRBV14 to TRBJ1-2; the D gene is possibly TRBD1 (6 bases). V gave up 0 bases and J gave up 6 bases, with 8 bases separating them. Germline-derived CDR1 and CDR2 are SGHDN and FVKESK. The CDR3 runs to 13 residues. CDR3: CASSQDRGHGYTF. The CDR3 region has the DNA TGTGCCAGCAGCCAAGATCGGGGGCATGGCTACACCTTC.

The sample holds many counts of this clonotype. The V call is TRBV5-1, the J call TRBJ2-1; 8 bases agree with TRBD2. The CDR3 runs 15 residues. CDR1 is SGHRS, CDR2 YFSETQ, per germline. The V and J ends lost 1 base and 3 bases, in that order; junction bases with no gene match: 3. In nucleotides, the CDR3 is TGCGCCAGCAGCTTGCCCAGCGGGGGCTACAATGAGCAGTTCTTC. Its translation: CASSLPSGGYNEQFF. Full variable domain (outside the CDR3, taken from reference TRBV5-1 and TRBJ2-1): KAGVTQTPRYLIKTRGQQVTLSCSPISGHRSVSWYQQTPGQGLQFLFEYFSETQRNKGNFPGRFSGRQFSNSRSEMNVSTLELGDSALYLCASSLPSGGYNEQFFGPGTRLTVL.

V usage is TRBV20-1 and J usage is TRBJ2-3; 10 bases are shared with TRBD1. The CDR3 is 19 residues long. CDR1 and CDR2 from the germline V gene are DFQATT and SNEGSKA (reference sequence). The V gene end was trimmed by 7 bases and the J gene end by 0 bases; junction bases not matched to a gene: 19. The CDR3 reads CSVKGRDRGLPTSTDTQYF. In DNA form, the CDR3 reads TGCAGTGTTAAGGGCCGGGACAGGGGATTACCTACTAGCACAGATACGCAGTATTTT.

This clonotype was counted at least ten times. The rearrangement uses TRBV5-1 and TRBJ2-7; tentative D call: TRBD1 (5 bases). Germline CDR1 is SGHRS and CDR2 is YFSETQ. This CDR3 is built from 14 residues. The ends were cut back, 0 bases at V and 3 bases at J, with 10 bases in the middle. For the CDR3, the DNA is TGCGCCAGCAGCTTGGGGCAGGGATACTACGAGCAGTACTTC. This codes for CASSLGQGYYEQYF. Full variable domain (missing parts from reference TRBV5-1 and TRBJ2-7): KAGVTQTPRYLIKTRGQQVTLSCSPISGHRSVSWYQQTPGQGLQFLFEYFSETQRNKGNFPGRFSGRQFSNSRSEMNVSTLELGDSALYLCASSLGQGYYEQYFGPGTRLTVT.

The gene calls are TRBV4-1 and TRBJ2-5; TRBD2 matches at 11 bases. This CDR3 has 20 residues. J was trimmed by 4 bases and V by 3 bases; bases with no gene match: 19. The germline gives CDR1 MGHRA, CDR2 YSYEKL. Written as DNA, the CDR3 is TGCGCCAGCAGCCAGGGACAGGGAGAGCCTAGCGGGAGGAGGCGAGAGACCCAGTACTTC. It is translated as CASSQGQGEPSGRRRETQYF.

The chain has TRBV5-4 and TRBJ2-7; 10 bases fit TRBD2. Germline V gives CDR1 SGHNT, CDR2 YYREEE (reference sequence). Losses at the gene ends were 0 bases for V and 1 base for J; bases not matched to a gene: 7. The CDR3 loop spans 17 amino acids. The DNA of the CDR3 is TGTGCCAGCAGCTTGGCCAGCGGGAGGGATGATTCCTACGAGCAGTACTTC. Protein: CASSLASGRDDSYEQYF.

The CDR3 is CSQAGGTSTDTQYF. The CDR3 bases are TGCAGCCAAGCAGGGGGGACTAGCACAGATACGCAGTATTTT. The chain recombines TRBV29-1 with TRBJ2-3; possible D gene TRBD1, 7 bases. Trimming cost V 8 bases and J 0 bases, with 15 bases left between them. The V gene's germline CDR1 is SQVTM and CDR2 ANQGSEA. The CDR3 sequence is 14 residues long.

The sample holds many counts of this clonotype. The CDR3 spells CASSQMDRGPGEQYF. DNA of the CDR3: TGTGCCAGCAGCCAAATGGACAGGGGGCCGGGGGAGCAGTACTTC. This chain joins TRBV4-2 and TRBJ2-7; 11 bases fit TRBD1. The CDR3 has 15 residues. Trimming took 2 bases from V and 7 from J; bases not matched to a gene: 7. In germline, CDR1 is LGHNA, CDR2 YNFKEQ.

J is TRBJ2-1 and V is TRBV28; 8 bases are a match to TRBD2. CDR1 MDHEN and CDR2 SYDVKM come from the germline V gene. There are 16 residues in the CDR3. With V trimmed by 6 bases and J by 1 base, 8 bases remained unmatched. In DNA, the CDR3 is TGTGCCAGCAGCCCTCCGACTAGCGCATCCTACAATGAGCAGTTCTTC. It translates to CASSPPTSASYNEQFF.

The chain combines TRBV11-2 with TRBJ2-3, with a tentative D call TRBD2 (6 bases). The germline CDR1 and CDR2 sequences are SGHAT and FQNNGV. The CDR3 totals 13 residues. Between the trimmed V and J ends, which lost 2 bases and 10 bases, there was a span of 13 bases. The CDR3 region is CASSLREASSQYF. CDR3 sequence (DNA): TGTGCCAGCAGCTTAAGGGAGGCGAGCTCGCAGTATTTT.

The rearrangement links TRBV28 to TRBJ1-4; D unresolved. Germline values: CDR1 MDHEN, CDR2 SYDVKM. V was trimmed by 8 bases and J by 2 bases, leaving 12 bases between them. The CDR3 sequence is 14 residues long. Written as DNA, the CDR3 is TGTGCCAGCCGCTGGACGACGACTAATGAAAAACTGTTTTTT. Encoded protein: CASRWTTTNEKLFF.

This clonotype was recorded many times. A read error may produce the germline difference seen at one junction end. This chain connects TRBV13 to TRBJ2-3; no clear D. The CDR3 has 13 amino acids. The V gene's germline CDR1 is PRHDT and CDR2 FYEKMQ (reference sequence). The CDR3 coding sequence is TGTGCCAGCAGCTTAGACCCCCCAGAGACGCAGTATTTT. The encoded protein is CASSLDPPETQYF.

V gene TRBV6-2 or TRBV6-3 combines with J gene TRBJ2-5, with TRBD1 matching 7 bases. The CDR3 has 12 amino acids. J gave up 3 bases and V 8 bases, and 3 bases lay outside the gene matches. In germline, CDR1 is MNHEY, CDR2 SVGEGT. CDR3 DNA: TGTGCCAGCGGACAGGTTAAAGAGACCCAGTACTTC. Translated: CASGQVKETQYF.

This chain joins TRBV11-1 and TRBJ1-2; TRBD1 agrees at 7 bases. This CDR3 contains 13 residues. CDR1 and CDR2 from the germline V gene are SGHAT and FQDESV (reference sequence). Germline trimming cut 3 bases from V and 8 bases from J; bases unmatched to any gene: 6. In DNA, the CDR3 is TGTGCCAGCAGCTTTCCAGGGGGAGAGGGCTACACCTTC. Translated, it gives CASSFPGGEGYTF.

This clonotype was found many times. The chain has TRBV29-1 and TRBJ2-1, with D perhaps matching TRBD1 (6 bases). The CDR3 totals 14 residues. Germline CDR1 reads SQVTM; CDR2 reads ANQGSEA. Trimming left V 4 bases short and J 4 bases short, with 14 bases between. CDR3 bases: TGCAGCGTTGGGGGCAGGGGACGGTACAATGAGCAGTTCTTC. Protein product: CSVGGRGRYNEQFF.

This sequence joins TRBV7-9 and TRBJ1-2; 8 positions agree with TRBD1. V trimming: 5 bases; J trimming: 4 bases; junction bases outside the gene matches: 9. CDR1 is SEHNR and CDR2 is FQNEAQ in the germline V gene (reference sequence). This CDR3 has 15 residues. The CDR3 region has the DNA TGTGCCAGCAGCCCACAGGGGGGCGTACGCTATGGCTACACCTTC. This codes for CASSPQGGVRYGYTF.

The J gene is TRBJ1-1, the V gene TRBV12-3 or TRBV12-4; D ambiguous. The germline V and J ends were trimmed by 5 bases and 7 bases, with 17 bases remaining between them. This CDR3 is built from 14 residues. Here the CDR3 reads CASSTLRALDEAFF. DNA of the CDR3: TGTGCCAGCAGTACGTTAAGGGCCCTCGATGAAGCTTTCTTT.

This chain uses TRBV6-6 with TRBJ1-5, with D possibly being TRBD1 (6 bases). V lost 6 bases, J lost 0 bases, and 15 bases lay in between. The CDR3 runs 16 residues. Germline V gene sequence: CDR1 MNHNY, CDR2 SVGAGI (reference sequence). The CDR3 region has the DNA TGTGCCAGCAGAACCAGGGGAGGAAATAGCAATCAGCCCCAGCATTTT. This encodes CASRTRGGNSNQPQHF.

The J gene is TRBJ1-5, the V gene TRBV7-8, with TRBD1 matching over 7 bases. The CDR3 consists of 17 residues. Germline V CDR1 and CDR2: SGHVS, FQNEAQ. V trimming: 5 bases; J trimming: 0 bases; junction bases outside the gene matches: 10. In nucleotides, the CDR3 is TGTGCCAGCAGCCCCGGGACAGAGGCGTATAGCAATCAGCCCCAGCATTTT. Its translation: CASSPGTEAYSNQPQHF.

This clonotype was picked up many times. V gene TRBV12-3 or TRBV12-4 combines with J gene TRBJ1-1, with 7 bases fitting TRBD1. This CDR3 region has 15 residues. Unmatched junction bases numbered 7, after V lost 5 bases and J lost 1 base. The DNA of the CDR3 is TGTGCCAGCAGTGCCGGGGGACAGCGGAACACTGAAGCTTTCTTT. Its translation is CASSAGGQRNTEAFF.

This chain uses TRBV12-3 or TRBV12-4 with TRBJ2-1; 7 bases agree with TRBD1. Losses at the gene ends were 7 bases for V and 0 bases for J; bases not matched to a gene: 6. The CDR3 runs 15 residues. The CDR3 DNA is TGTGCCAGCACCCCGACAGGGAGCTCCTACAATGAGCAGTTCTTC. It encodes CASTPTGSSYNEQFF.

This clonotype was detected ten times or more. The V gene is TRBV6-5, the J gene TRBJ2-7; 8 nucleotides match TRBD1. The CDR3 totals 18 residues. Trimming cost V 4 bases and J 0 bases; bases outside gene matches: 14. The germline V gene encodes CDR1 MNHEY and CDR2 SVGAGI. This chain's CDR3 is CASSLSSGGTGYSYEQYF. The CDR3 DNA sequence: TGTGCCAGCAGTTTATCCTCTGGCGGGACAGGCTACTCCTACGAGCAGTACTTC.

There are a few counts of this clonotype. This chain links TRBV27 with TRBJ1-1; tentative D call: TRBD1 (5 bases). V dropped 4 bases and J dropped 4 bases, with 10 bases sitting between them. The CDR3 contains 13 residues. Germline values: CDR1 MNHEY, CDR2 SMNVEV (reference sequence). The CDR3 bases are TGTGCCAGCAGTTCCGGGGCAGGCACTGAAGCTTTCTTT. Encoded protein: CASSSGAGTEAFF.

This clonotype was seen repeatedly, ten times or more. This rearrangement joins TRBV5-1 to TRBJ1-6; a possible D gene is TRBD1 (6 bases). V shed 4 bases and J shed 1 base, with 18 bases lying between them. This CDR3 has 18 amino acids. Per germline, CDR1 SGHRS and CDR2 YFSETQ. The CDR3 DNA sequence: TGCGCCAGCAGCGCCGGACAGTTCCTTAGGTCCTATAATTCACCCCTCCACTTT. The encoded protein is CASSAGQFLRSYNSPLHF.

This clonotype has a single count. J is TRBJ1-1 and V is TRBV29-1, with D perhaps matching TRBD1 (5 bases). CDR1 and CDR2 (germline): SQVTM, ANQGSEA. The length of the CDR3 is 11 residues. The germline V and J ends were trimmed by 4 bases and 3 bases, with 6 bases remaining between them. CDR3 amino acids: CSVVRDTEAFF. In DNA form, the CDR3 reads TGCAGCGTTGTCAGGGACACTGAAGCTTTCTTT.

This clonotype showed up just a few times. The chain carries TRBV13 and TRBJ1-1; no clear D gene. Trimming removed 3 bases at V and 5 bases at J, with 7 bases between. Germline V gene sequence: CDR1 PRHDT, CDR2 FYEKMQ (reference sequence). The CDR3 has 12 amino acids. This CDR3 reads CASSFPGTEAFF. CDR3 bases: TGTGCCAGCAGCTTTCCCGGGACTGAAGCTTTCTTT. Full variable domain (remainder filled in from reference TRBV13 and TRBJ1-1): AAGVIQSPRHLIKEKRETATLKCYPIPRHDTVYWYQQGPGQDPQFLISFYEKMQSDKGSIPDRFSAQQFSDYHSELNMSSLELGDSALYFCASSFPGTEAFFGQGTRLTVV.

V usage is TRBV5-1 and J usage is TRBJ1-6; 12 positions agree with TRBD1. The length of the CDR3 is 19 residues. After removal of 4 bases from V and 2 bases from J, the junction contained 10 bases not matched to a gene. Germline CDR1 is SGHRS and CDR2 is YFSETQ. This CDR3 reads CASSPGDRGRRAYNSPLHF. CDR3 bases: TGCGCCAGCAGCCCGGGGGACAGGGGGCGCAGGGCCTATAATTCACCCCTCCACTTT.

The chain employs TRBV7-9 and TRBJ1-1; 7 bases match TRBD1. Germline V gene data show CDR1 as SEHNR and CDR2 as FQNEAQ (reference sequence). The trim removed 4 bases at V and 1 base at J, leaving 9 bases unmatched. This CDR3 region has 16 residues. CDR3 residues: CASSSRGRDRNTEAFF. DNA of the CDR3: TGTGCCAGCAGCTCCAGGGGGAGAGACCGGAACACTGAAGCTTTCTTT.